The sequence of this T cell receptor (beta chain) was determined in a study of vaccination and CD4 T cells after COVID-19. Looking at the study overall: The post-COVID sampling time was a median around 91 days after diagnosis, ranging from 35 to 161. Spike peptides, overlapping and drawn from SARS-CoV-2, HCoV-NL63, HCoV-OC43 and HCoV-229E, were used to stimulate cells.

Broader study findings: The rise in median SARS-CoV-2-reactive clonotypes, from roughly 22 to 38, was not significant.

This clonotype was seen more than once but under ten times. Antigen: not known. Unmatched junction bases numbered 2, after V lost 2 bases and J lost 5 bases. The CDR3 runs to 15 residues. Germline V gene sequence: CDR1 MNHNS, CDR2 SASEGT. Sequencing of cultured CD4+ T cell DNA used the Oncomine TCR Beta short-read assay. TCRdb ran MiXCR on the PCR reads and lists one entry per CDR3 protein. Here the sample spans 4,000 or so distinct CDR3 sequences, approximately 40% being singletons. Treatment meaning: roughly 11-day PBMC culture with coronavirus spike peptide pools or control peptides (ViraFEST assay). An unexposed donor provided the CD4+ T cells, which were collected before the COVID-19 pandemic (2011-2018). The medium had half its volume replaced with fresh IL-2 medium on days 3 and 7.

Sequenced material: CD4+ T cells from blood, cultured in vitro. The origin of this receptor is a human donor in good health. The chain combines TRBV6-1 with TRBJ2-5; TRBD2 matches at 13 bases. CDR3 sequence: CASSETSGGAETQYF. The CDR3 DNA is TGTGCCAGCAGTGAAACTAGCGGGGGGGCGGAGACCCAGTACTTC.